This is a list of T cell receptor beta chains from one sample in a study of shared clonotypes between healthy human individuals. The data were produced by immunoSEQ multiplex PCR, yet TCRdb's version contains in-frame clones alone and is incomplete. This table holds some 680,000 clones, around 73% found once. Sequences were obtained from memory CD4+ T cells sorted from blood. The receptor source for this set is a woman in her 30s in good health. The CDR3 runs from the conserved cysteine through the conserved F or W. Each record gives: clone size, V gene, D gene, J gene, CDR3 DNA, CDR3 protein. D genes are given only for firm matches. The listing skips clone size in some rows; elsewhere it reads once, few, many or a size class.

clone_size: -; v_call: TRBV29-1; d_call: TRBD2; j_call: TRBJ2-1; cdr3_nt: TGCAGCGGACTAGCGCGCTCCTACAATGAGCAGTTCTTC; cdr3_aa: CSGLARSYNEQFF
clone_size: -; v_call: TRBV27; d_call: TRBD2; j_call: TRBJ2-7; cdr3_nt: TGTGCCAGCCGCTCAGACAGCGGGAGGGTGCCGTACTTC; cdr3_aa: CASRSDSGRVPYF
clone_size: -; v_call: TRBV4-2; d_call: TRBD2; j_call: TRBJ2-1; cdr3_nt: TGTGCCAGCAGCCAAGGACTAGCGGGGACCAATGAGCAGTTCTTC; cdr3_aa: CASSQGLAGTNEQFF
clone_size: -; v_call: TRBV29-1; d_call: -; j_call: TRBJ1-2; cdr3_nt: TGCAGCGCGGGGGGCAAGGTCGGAGCTCTTGGCTACACCTTC; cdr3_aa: CSAGGKVGALGYTF
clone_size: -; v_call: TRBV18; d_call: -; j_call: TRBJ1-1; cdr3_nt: TGTGCCAGCTCACCACCACCAGGATTGAACACTGAAGCTTTCTTT; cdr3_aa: CASSPPPGLNTEAFF
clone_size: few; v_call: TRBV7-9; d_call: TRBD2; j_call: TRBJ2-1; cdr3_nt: TGTGCCAGCAGCTCTGGACTAGCGGACTACAATGAGCAGTTCTTC; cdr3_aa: CASSSGLADYNEQFF
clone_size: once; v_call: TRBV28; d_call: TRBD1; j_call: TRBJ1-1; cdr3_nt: TGTGCCAGCAGTCTGTGGACAGGGTTAAGTGGGACTGAAGCTTTCTTT; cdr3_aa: CASSLWTGLSGTEAFF
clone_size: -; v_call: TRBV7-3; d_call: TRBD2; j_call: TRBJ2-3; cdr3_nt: TGTGCCAGCAGCCCCTCTGCGGGGGGGGCCGATACGCAGTATTTT; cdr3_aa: CASSPSAGGADTQYF
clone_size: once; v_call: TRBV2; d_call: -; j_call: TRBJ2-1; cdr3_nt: TGTGCCAGCAGTGTTCGAGCGATCAATGAGCAGTTCTTC; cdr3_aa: CASSVRAINEQFF
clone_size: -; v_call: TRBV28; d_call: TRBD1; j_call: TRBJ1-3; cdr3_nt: TGTGCCAGCAGTTCCTACAGGGGCTCTGGAAACACCATATATTTT; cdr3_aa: CASSSYRGSGNTIYF
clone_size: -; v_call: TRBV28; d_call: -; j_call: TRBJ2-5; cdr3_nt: TGTGCCAGCAGTTCGGGGGCTGGGGAGACCCAGTACTTC; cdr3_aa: CASSSGAGETQYF
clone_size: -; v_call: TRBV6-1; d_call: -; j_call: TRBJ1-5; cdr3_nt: TGTGCCAGCACCCAACCAGGGGTTGGCAATCAGCCCCAGCATTTT; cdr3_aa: CASTQPGVGNQPQHF
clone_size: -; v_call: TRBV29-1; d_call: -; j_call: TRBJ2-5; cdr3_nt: TGCAGCGGGGGGGTAGTGGACGAAGAGACCCAGTACTTC; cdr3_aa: CSGGVVDEETQYF
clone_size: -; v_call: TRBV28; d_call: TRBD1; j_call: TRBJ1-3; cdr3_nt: TGTGCCAGCACACCTTCGACAGGGGGCAACACCATATATTTT; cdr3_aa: CASTPSTGGNTIYF
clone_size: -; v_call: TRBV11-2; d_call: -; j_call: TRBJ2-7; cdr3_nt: TGTGCCAGCAGCTTAATGGGGCGGGACTACGAGCAGTACTTC; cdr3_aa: CASSLMGRDYEQYF
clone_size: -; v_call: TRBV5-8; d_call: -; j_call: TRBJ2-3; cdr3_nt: TGTGCCAGCAGGTCAACAGATACGCAGTATTTT; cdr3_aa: CASRSTDTQYF
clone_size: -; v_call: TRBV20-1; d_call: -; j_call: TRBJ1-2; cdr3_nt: TGCAGTGCTAGAGAGCGGTATGGCTACACCTTC; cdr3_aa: CSARERYGYTF
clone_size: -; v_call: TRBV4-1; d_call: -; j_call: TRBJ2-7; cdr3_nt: TGCGCCAGCAGCCAAGCGTTACAGTCCTACGAGCAGTACTTC; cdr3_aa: CASSQALQSYEQYF
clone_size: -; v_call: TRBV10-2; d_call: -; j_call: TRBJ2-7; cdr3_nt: TGCGCCAGCAGTGTTGAGCGGAACTACGAGCAGTACTTC; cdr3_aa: CASSVERNYEQYF
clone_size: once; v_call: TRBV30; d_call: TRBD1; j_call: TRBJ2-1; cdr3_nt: TGTGCCTGGGGGCAGGGGGCTCTCGATAATGAGCAGTTCTTC; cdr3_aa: CAWGQGALDNEQFF
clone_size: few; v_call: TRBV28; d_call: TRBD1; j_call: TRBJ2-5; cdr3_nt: TGTGCCAGCTACAGGGGGCCTAACCAAGAGACCCAGTACTTC; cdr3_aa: CASYRGPNQETQYF
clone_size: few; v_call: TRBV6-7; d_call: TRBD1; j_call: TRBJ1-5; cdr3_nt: TGTGCCAGCAGTTACAGGGGGCGCGGACAGCCCCAGCATTTT; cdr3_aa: CASSYRGRGQPQHF
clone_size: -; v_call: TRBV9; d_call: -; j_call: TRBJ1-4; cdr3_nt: TGTGCCAGCAGCGTAGACGCAACTAATGAAAAACTGTTTTTT; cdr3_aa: CASSVDATNEKLFF
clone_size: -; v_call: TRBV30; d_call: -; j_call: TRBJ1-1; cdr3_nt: TGTGCCTGCCGCGGGGTAGGAACTGAAGCTTTCTTT; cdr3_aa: CACRGVGTEAFF
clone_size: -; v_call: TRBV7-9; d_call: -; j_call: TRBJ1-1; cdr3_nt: TGTGCCAGCAGGTTAAAAGAGACAGCGAACACTGAAGCTTTCTTT; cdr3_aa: CASRLKETANTEAFF
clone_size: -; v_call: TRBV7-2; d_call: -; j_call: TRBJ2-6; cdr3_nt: TGTGCCAGCAGCAAACAAGGACTTGAGGGAGCCGGGGCCAACGTCCTGACTTTC; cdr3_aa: CASSKQGLEGAGANVLTF
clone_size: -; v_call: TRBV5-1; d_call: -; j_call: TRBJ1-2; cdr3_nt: TGCGCCAGCAGCTTGAGGGCTGGACACCTCTATGGCTACACCTTC; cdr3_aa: CASSLRAGHLYGYTF